The clone carrying this TCR beta chain was seen many times. The antigen is unknown. This sample is drawn from a study of regulatory T cells in long-lasting Graves disease. Overall study findings and caveats: TCR diversity was lower in persistent Graves' patients than in newly diagnosed ones. Clonotypes that were public and shared totalled 2,500 to 3,500 in persistent patients versus 966 in new patients. Favored usage of TRBV28, TRBJ1-2 and TRBJ2-5 was recorded in persistent disease.

The TCR beta library used iRepertoire HTBI primers with Arm-PCR amplification of CDR3. TCRdb re-derived calls from the multiplex PCR reads in MiXCR, one entry per CDR3 protein. This table holds fewer than 350,000 distinct CDR3 sequences, 15% to 20% found once. Trimming pared 5 bases from V and 4 bases from J, leaving 11 bases between. CDR1 LNHDA and CDR2 SQIVND come from the germline V gene (reference sequence). The CDR3 has 13 amino acids. Time point here: newly diagnosed GD, antithyroid drugs for less than 3 months. RNA from PBMCs was the source of the TCR library. Graves' disease diagnosis relied on American Thyroid Association guidelines.

The sample consisted of peripheral blood mononuclear cells (PBMCs), taken at new diagnosis, from a patient treated with antithyroid drugs. The sequence derives from a female donor with Graves disease. The chain recombines TRBV19 with TRBJ1-1, with D tentatively TRBD1 (6 bases). The CDR3 DNA follows: TGTGCCAGTAGTTCCCAAGGGGGCACTGAAGCTTTCTTT. Translating it yields CASSSQGGTEAFF.